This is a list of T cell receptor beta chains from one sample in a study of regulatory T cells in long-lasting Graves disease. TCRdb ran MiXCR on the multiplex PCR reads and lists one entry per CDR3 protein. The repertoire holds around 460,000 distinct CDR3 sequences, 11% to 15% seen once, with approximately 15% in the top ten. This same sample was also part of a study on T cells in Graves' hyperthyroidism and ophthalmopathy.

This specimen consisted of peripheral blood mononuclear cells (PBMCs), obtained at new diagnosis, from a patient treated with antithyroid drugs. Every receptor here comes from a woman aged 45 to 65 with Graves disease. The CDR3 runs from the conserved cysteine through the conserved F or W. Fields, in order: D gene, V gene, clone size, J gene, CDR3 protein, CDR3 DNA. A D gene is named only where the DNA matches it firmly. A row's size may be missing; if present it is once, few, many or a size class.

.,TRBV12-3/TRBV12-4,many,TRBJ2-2,CASSRGTEYNTGELFF,TGTGCCAGCAGCCGCGGGACAGAGTATAACACCGGGGAGCTGTTTTTT
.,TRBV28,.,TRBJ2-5,CASSLPGPQETQYF,TGTGCCAGCAGTCTTCCAGGGCCACAAGAGACCCAGTACTTC
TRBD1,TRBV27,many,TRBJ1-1,CASSLSNRGNTEAFF,TGTGCCAGCAGTTTATCGAACAGGGGGAACACTGAAGCTTTCTTT
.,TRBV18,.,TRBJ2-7,CASSPPSRTYEQYF,TGTGCCAGCTCACCACCGTCCCGGACCTACGAGCAGTACTTC
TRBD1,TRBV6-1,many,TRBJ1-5,CASSVRDRAYSNQPQHF,TGTGCCAGCAGTGTCCGGGACAGAGCTTATAGCAATCAGCCCCAGCATTTT
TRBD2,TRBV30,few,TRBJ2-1,CAWSVKGLAYNEQFF,TGTGCCTGGAGTGTAAAGGGACTAGCGTACAATGAGCAGTTCTTC
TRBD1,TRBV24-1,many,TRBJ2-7,CATSDTGTGEREQYF,TGTGCCACCAGTGATACCGGGACAGGGGAGAGGGAGCAGTACTTC
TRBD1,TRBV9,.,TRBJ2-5,CASSGTGGETQYF,TGTGCCAGCAGCGGGACAGGGGGAGAGACCCAGTACTTC
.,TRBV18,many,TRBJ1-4,CASSPTLGANEKLFF,TGTGCCAGCTCACCCACACTGGGGGCTAATGAAAAACTGTTTTTT
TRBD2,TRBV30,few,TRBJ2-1,CAWSGVGRLAGVSYNEQFF,TGTGCCTGGAGTGGGGTCGGGCGGCTAGCGGGAGTGTCCTACAATGAGCAGTTCTTC
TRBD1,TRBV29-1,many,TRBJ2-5,CSVEVTGGETQYF,TGCAGCGTTGAGGTGACAGGGGGAGAGACCCAGTACTTC
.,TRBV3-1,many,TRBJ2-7,CASSRPRADTYEQYF,TGTGCCAGCAGCCGACCTCGTGCGGACACCTACGAGCAGTACTTC
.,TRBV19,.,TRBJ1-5,CASSRQGRYQPQHF,TGTGCCAGTAGTCGGCAGGGACGGTATCAGCCCCAGCATTTT
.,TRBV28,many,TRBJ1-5,CATTSRGGNQPQHF,TGTGCCACCACCAGCCGGGGAGGGAATCAGCCCCAGCATTTT
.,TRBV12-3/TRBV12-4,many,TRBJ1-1,CASSFAGDTEAFF,TGTGCCAGCAGTTTTGCAGGGGACACTGAAGCTTTCTTT
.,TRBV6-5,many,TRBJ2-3,CASSYSTGVEDTQYF,TGTGCCAGCAGTTACTCGACAGGAGTTGAAGATACGCAGTATTTT
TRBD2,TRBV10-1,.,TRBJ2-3,CASSDRLAGDSDTQYF,TGCGCCAGCAGTGACCGACTAGCGGGAGACTCAGATACGCAGTATTTT
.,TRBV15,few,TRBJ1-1,CATSPGERTEAFF,TGTGCCACCAGTCCGGGGGAGAGGACTGAAGCTTTCTTT
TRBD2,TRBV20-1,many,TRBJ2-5,CSAKALELGTSGSRQETQYF,TGCAGTGCTAAAGCCCTCGAGCTCGGGACTAGCGGGAGCCGGCAAGAGACCCAGTACTTC
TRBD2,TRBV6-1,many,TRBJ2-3,CASSPRTSGNRLTDTQYF,TGTGCCAGCAGCCCGAGGACTAGCGGGAATCGGTTGACAGATACGCAGTATTTT
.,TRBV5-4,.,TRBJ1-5,CASSSGPTPGQPQHF,TGTGCCAGCAGCTCCGGTCCCACGCCGGGGCAGCCCCAGCATTTT
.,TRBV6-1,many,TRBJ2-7,CASSEADPGFNEQYF,TGTGCCAGCAGTGAAGCGGATCCGGGATTTAACGAGCAGTACTTC
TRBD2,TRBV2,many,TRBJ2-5,CASSDPTSGRVETQYF,TGTGCCAGCAGTGACCCTACTAGCGGGAGAGTTGAGACCCAGTACTTC
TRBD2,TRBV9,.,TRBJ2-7,CASSVGPSGGFSYEQYF,TGTGCCAGCAGCGTCGGGCCTTCGGGAGGATTCTCCTACGAGCAGTACTTC
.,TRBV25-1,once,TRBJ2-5,CASRGNGETQYF,TGTGCCAGCAGAGGGAACGGGGAGACCCAGTACTTC
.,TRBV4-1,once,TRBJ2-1,CASSQVTPGGPFSSYNEQFF,TGCGCCAGCAGCCAAGTGACCCCTGGGGGACCTTTTAGCTCCTACAATGAGCAGTTCTTC
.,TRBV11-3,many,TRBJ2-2,CASSLVGAVTGELFF,TGTGCCAGCAGCTTAGTAGGAGCGGTTACCGGGGAGCTGTTTTTT
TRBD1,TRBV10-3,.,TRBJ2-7,CAISESKDRGKRPFHF,TGTGCCATCAGTGAGTCGAAGGACAGGGGGAAAAGACCATTCCACTTC
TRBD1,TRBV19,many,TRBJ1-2,CASSIRDRGYGYTF,TGTGCCAGTAGTATCCGGGACAGGGGCTATGGCTACACCTTC
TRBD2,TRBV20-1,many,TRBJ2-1,CSARLAGGFYNEQFF,TGCAGTGCTAGATTAGCGGGAGGGTTTTACAATGAGCAGTTCTTC
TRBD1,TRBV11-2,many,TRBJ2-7,CASSLGGQGASYEQYF,TGTGCCAGCAGCTTAGGGGGACAGGGGGCCTCCTACGAGCAGTACTTC
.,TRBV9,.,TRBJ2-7,CASSSRTDVILYEQYF,TGTGCCAGCAGCTCCCGGACAGACGTAATCCTCTACGAGCAGTACTTC
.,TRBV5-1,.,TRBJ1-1,CASSLGGGGGKTAFF,TGCGCCAGCAGCTTGGGAGGGGGAGGAGGCAAGACCGCTTTCTTT
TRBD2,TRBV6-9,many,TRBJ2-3,CASSYAGGSDTQYF,TGTGCCAGCAGTTACGCGGGGGGCTCAGATACGCAGTATTTT
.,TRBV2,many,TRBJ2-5,CASSYSEETQYF,TGTGCCAGCAGTTACTCGGAGGAGACCCAGTACTTC
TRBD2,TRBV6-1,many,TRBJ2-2,CASSRGLAGGNTGELFF,TGTGCCAGCAGCAGGGGCCTAGCGGGGGGGAACACCGGGGAGCTGTTTTTT
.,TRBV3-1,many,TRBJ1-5,CASSQDGGGNNQPQHF,TGTGCCAGCAGCCAAGATGGCGGTGGGAACAATCAGCCCCAGCATTTT
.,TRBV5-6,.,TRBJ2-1,CASLRAEDNEQFF,TGTGCCAGCCTAAGAGCGGAGGACAATGAGCAGTTCTTC
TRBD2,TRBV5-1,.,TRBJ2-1,CASSLEGLAGGRNEQFF,TGCGCCAGCAGCTTGGAGGGACTAGCGGGAGGTAGGAATGAGCAGTTCTTC
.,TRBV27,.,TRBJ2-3,CASGIGAPDTQYF,TGTGCCAGCGGAATAGGGGCCCCAGATACGCAGTATTTT
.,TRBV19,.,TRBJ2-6,CASTGRVISGANVLTF,TGTGCCAGTACGGGCAGGGTTATCTCTGGGGCCAACGTCCTGACTTTC